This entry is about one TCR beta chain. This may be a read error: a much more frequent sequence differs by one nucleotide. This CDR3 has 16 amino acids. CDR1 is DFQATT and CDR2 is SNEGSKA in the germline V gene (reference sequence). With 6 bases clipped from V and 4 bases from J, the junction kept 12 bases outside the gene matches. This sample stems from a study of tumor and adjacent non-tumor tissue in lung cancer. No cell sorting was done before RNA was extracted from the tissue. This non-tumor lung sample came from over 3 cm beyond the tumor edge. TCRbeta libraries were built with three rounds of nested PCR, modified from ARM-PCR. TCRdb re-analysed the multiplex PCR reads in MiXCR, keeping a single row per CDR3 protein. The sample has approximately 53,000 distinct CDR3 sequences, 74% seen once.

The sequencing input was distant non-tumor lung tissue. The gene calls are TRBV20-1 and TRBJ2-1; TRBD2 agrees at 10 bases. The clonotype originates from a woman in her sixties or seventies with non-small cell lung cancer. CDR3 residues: CSAQPGLARGYNEQFF. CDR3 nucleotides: TGCAGTGCACAGCCGGGACTAGCGAGAGGATACAATGAGCAGTTCTTC.